This entry lists 12 T cell receptor beta chains sequenced from one sample in a study of T cells after yellow fever vaccination. TCRdb reprocessed the 5' RACE reads via MiXCR and lists one record per CDR3 protein. The data hold 500,000 to 650,000 distinct CDR3 sequences, with around an eighth observed a single time. The specimen comprised PBMCs, sampled on the day of the yellow fever booster vaccination. The receptors were sampled from a man between 25 and 39 years old who received the YFV17D yellow fever vaccine.

This sequence joins TRBV5-1 and TRBJ2-1; 8 bases agree with TRBD1. The CDR3 length is 13 residues. With V trimmed by 4 bases and J by 5 bases, 2 bases remained unmatched. Germline V gene data show CDR1 as SGHRS and CDR2 as YFSETQ. CDR3 sequence reads: CASSTGGDNEQFF. The CDR3 nucleotides read TGCGCCAGCAGCACAGGGGGAGACAATGAGCAGTTCTTC.

This chain uses TRBV29-1 with TRBJ1-1, with D possibly being TRBD1 (5 bases). CDR3 length: 10 residues. Trimming cost V 6 bases and J 6 bases, with 8 bases left between them. Looked up from germline, CDR1 is SQVTM and CDR2 is ANQGSEA. Here the CDR3 reads CSVMTAEAFF. In DNA, the CDR3 is TGCAGCGTGATGACAGCTGAAGCTTTCTTT.

This CDR3 reads CASSLGGGGGHQPQHF. The CDR3 region has the DNA TGTGCCAGCAGCCTGGGAGGGGGAGGGGGGCATCAGCCCCAGCATTTT. The V gene is TRBV7-2, the J gene TRBJ1-5, with D possibly matching TRBD1 (6 bases). Germline V gives CDR1 SGHTA, CDR2 FQGNSA. Trimming pared 5 bases from V and 5 bases from J, leaving 19 bases between. The CDR3 covers 16 residues.

V usage is TRBV28 and J usage is TRBJ2-1, with 11 bases that match TRBD2. Germline trimming cut 4 bases from V and 7 bases from J; bases unmatched to any gene: 9. Per germline, CDR1 MDHEN and CDR2 SYDVKM. The length of the CDR3 is 16 residues. This CDR3 is CASSSGLAALLNEQFF. For the CDR3, the DNA is TGTGCCAGCAGTTCGGGACTAGCGGCCCTATTGAATGAGCAGTTCTTC.

In its sample, this clonotype was seen a few times. The chain recombines TRBV5-1 with TRBJ2-7; 11 nucleotides agree with TRBD1. V was pared by 4 bases and J by 4 bases, with 7 bases of the junction left unmatched. The germline V gene has CDR1 SGHRS and CDR2 YFSETQ. The CDR3 is 15 residues long. CDR3 region: CASSNRDRGVYEQYF. As DNA, the CDR3 is TGCGCCAGCAGCAACAGGGACAGGGGGGTTTACGAGCAGTACTTC. The full variable domain, in which reference TRBV5-1 and TRBJ2-7 provide the parts outside the CDR3, is KAGVTQTPRYLIKTRGQQVTLSCSPISGHRSVSWYQQTPGQGLQFLFEYFSETQRNKGNFPGRFSGRQFSNSRSEMNVSTLELGDSALYLCASSNRDRGVYEQYFGPGTRLTVT.

This clonotype turned up a few times. At one of its ends the junction is not consistent with the germline gene, which may arise from a read error. The V and J genes are TRBV24-1 and TRBJ2-2; 9 bases are shared with TRBD1. There are 14 residues in the CDR3. CDR1 KGHDR and CDR2 SFDVKD come from the germline V gene. CDR3 DNA: TGTGCCACCGGAGGGACAGGGAACAGCGGGGAGCTGTTTTTT. Its protein is CATGGTGNSGELFF.

This clonotype was observed many times. The chain joins TRBV20-1 to TRBJ2-2; a possible D gene is TRBD1 (6 bases). Trimming took off 3 bases at V and 8 bases at J, with 16 bases between the two ends. Germline lookup yields CDR1 DFQATT and CDR2 SNEGSKA (reference sequence). The CDR3 extends over 14 amino acids. For the CDR3, the DNA is TGCAGTGCTAGGGGTGTGGGACAAGAGGGGGAGCTGTTTTTT. Its translation is CSARGVGQEGELFF.

A few counts support this clonotype. This rearrangement joins TRBV12-3 or TRBV12-4 to TRBJ2-1; D call uncertain. The CDR3 has 11 residues. The V end was cut by 6 bases, the J end by 8 bases, with 8 bases between. CDR3 residues: CASRAGHEQFF. CDR3 in DNA: TGTGCCAGCAGGGCTGGGCATGAGCAGTTCTTC.

The table lists this clonotype with a few counts. V usage is TRBV7-9 and J usage is TRBJ1-6; TRBD1 is a possible D gene (5 bases). V lost 7 bases and J lost 10, with 14 bases in between. Per germline, CDR1 SEHNR and CDR2 FQNEAQ (reference sequence). This CDR3 has 13 amino acids. This CDR3 is CASTPTGDSPLHF. As DNA, the CDR3 is TGTGCCAGCACCCCTACGGGGGACTCACCCCTCCACTTT.

This clonotype was observed a handful of times. The chain has TRBV3-1 and TRBJ1-2, with D possibly being TRBD1 (6 bases). Trimming left V 2 bases short and J 8 bases short, with 18 bases between. This CDR3 has 15 residues. Germline V lookup: CDR1 LGHDT, CDR2 YNNKEL (reference sequence). The CDR3 region has the DNA TGTGCCAGCAGCCAACTAACAGGGCCCGTGGGGGGCTACACCTTC. Its translation is CASSQLTGPVGGYTF.

In this sample, this clonotype turned up a few times. The rearrangement joins TRBV5-1 to TRBJ2-1, with TRBD2 matching over 11 bases. Germline V lookup: CDR1 SGHRS, CDR2 YFSETQ. The CDR3 totals 15 residues. J lost 6 bases, V lost 4 bases, and 6 bases had no gene match. CDR3 bases: TGCGCCAGCAGCCCCGGACTAGCGGGTTCCAATGAGCAGTTCTTC. Translating gives CASSPGLAGSNEQFF.

In its sample, this clonotype was seen once. The V and J genes are TRBV7-2 and TRBJ2-7; D ambiguous. The V gene lost 5 bases and the J gene lost 5 bases, with 16 bases spanning the gap. This CDR3 contains 14 residues. Germline-derived CDR1 and CDR2 are SGHTA and FQGNSA. CDR3 residues: CASSPSYASDEQYF. As DNA, the CDR3 is TGTGCCAGCAGCCCGTCGTACGCTTCCGACGAGCAGTACTTC.